The table lists the clone carrying this T cell receptor beta chain with a few counts. V gave up 4 bases and J gave up 1 base; unmatched junction bases: 3. This CDR3 comprises 14 residues. A J-beta primer mix and a sample-barcoded 5' primer were used in a second PCR of about 6 to 12 cycles. In TCRdb, the 5' RACE reads were re-called with MiXCR into one record per CDR3 protein. In the table there are approximately 1.5 million distinct CDR3 sequences, roughly 30% of which are singletons. This record comes from a study of blood T cells in healthy people across ages. What was sequenced was blood. The sequence was collected from a woman between 25 and 40 years old in good health. V is TRBV12-3 or TRBV12-4 and J is TRBJ2-5, with 7 bases identical to TRBD1. CDR3 sequence reads: CASSSTGAQETQYF. CDR3 sequence (DNA): TGTGCCAGCAGTTCAACAGGGGCCCAAGAGACCCAGTACTTC.